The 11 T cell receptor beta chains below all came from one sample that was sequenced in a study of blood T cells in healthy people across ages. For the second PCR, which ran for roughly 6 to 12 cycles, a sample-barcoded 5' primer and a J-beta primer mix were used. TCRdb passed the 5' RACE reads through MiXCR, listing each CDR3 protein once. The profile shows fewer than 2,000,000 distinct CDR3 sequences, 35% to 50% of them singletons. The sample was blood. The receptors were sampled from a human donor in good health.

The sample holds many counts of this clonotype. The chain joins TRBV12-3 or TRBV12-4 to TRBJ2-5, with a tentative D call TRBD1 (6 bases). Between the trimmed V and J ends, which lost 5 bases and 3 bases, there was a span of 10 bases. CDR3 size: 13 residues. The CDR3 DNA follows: TGTGCCAGCAGTAGGGGGTTAGAAGAGACCCAGTACTTC. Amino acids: CASSRGLEETQYF.

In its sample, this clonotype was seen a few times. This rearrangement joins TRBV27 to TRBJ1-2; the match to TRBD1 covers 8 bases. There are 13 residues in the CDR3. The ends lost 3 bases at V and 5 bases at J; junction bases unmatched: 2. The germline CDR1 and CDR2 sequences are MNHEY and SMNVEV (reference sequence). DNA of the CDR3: TGTGCCAGCAGTTTTCGGACAGGGTATGGCTACACCTTC. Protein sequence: CASSFRTGYGYTF.

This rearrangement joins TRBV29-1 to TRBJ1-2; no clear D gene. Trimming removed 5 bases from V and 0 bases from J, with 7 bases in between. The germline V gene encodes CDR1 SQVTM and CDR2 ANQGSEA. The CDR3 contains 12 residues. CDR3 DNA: TGCAGCGTTTTTTCCTCTAACTATGGCTACACCTTC. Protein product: CSVFSSNYGYTF. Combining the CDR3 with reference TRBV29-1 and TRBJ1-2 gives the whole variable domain SAVISQKPSRDICQRGTSLTIQCQVDSQVTMMFWYRQQPGQSLTLIATANQGSEATYESGFVIDKFPISRPNLTFSTLTVSNMSPEDSSIYLCSVFSSNYGYTFGSGTRLTVV.

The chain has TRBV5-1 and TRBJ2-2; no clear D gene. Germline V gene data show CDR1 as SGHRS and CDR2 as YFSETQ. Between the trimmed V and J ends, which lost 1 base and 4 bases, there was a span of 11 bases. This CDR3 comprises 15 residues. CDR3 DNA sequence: TGCGCCAGCAGCTTGAACACCTGGGGCACCGGGGAGCTGTTTTTT. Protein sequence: CASSLNTWGTGELFF.

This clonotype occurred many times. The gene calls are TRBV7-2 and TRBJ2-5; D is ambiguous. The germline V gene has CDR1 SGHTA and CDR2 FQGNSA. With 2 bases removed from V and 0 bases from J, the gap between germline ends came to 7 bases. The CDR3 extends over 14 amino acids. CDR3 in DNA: TGTGCCAGCAGCTTATGGGCTTACCAAGAGACCCAGTACTTC. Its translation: CASSLWAYQETQYF.

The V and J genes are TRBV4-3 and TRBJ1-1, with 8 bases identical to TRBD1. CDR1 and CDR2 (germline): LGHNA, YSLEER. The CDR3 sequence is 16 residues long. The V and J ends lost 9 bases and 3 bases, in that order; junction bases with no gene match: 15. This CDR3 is CASSSGTGDRDTEAFF. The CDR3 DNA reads TGCGCCAGTAGCTCTGGGACAGGCGACCGGGACACTGAAGCTTTCTTT.

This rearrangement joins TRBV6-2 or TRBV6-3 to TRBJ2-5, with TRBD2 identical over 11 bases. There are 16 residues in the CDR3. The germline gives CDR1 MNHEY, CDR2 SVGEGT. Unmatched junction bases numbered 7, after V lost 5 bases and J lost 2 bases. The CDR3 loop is CASSPTSGGLQETQYF. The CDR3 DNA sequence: TGTGCCAGCAGTCCCACTAGCGGGGGCCTTCAAGAGACCCAGTACTTC.

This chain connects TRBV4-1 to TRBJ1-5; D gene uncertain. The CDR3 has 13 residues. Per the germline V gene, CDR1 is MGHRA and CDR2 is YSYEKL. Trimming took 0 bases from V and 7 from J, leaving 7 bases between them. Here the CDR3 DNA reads TGCGCCAGCAGCCAAGAAGGAATGCAGCCCCAGCATTTT. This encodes CASSQEGMQPQHF.

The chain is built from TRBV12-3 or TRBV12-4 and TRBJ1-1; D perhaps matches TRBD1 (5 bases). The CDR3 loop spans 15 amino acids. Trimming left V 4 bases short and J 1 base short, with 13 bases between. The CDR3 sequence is CASSSQWGGNTEAFF. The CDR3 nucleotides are TGTGCCAGCAGTTCCCAGTGGGGGGGGAACACTGAAGCTTTCTTT.

CDR3 loop: CASSQVAGPYNEQFF. In DNA, the CDR3 is TGTGCCAGCAGCCAAGTGGCGGGGCCCTACAATGAGCAGTTCTTC. The chain couples TRBV3-1 to TRBJ2-1, with a tentative D call TRBD2 (6 bases). In germline, CDR1 is LGHDT, CDR2 YNNKEL (reference sequence). Deletions cut 1 base from V and 2 bases from J, with 9 bases between. The CDR3 contains 15 residues.

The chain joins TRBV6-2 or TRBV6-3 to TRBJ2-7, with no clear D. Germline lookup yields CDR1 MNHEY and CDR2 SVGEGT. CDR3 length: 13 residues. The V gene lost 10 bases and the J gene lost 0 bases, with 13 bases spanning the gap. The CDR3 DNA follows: TGTGCCACCGCTCAGGCCACCTCCTACGAGCAGTACTTC. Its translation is CATAQATSYEQYF.